The 17 T cell receptor beta chains presented below share a single source sample, sequenced in a study of T cell responses to AZD1222 COVID-19 vaccine. Here immunoSEQ multiplex PCR was the method, and the copy in TCRdb shows in-frame clones only, minus some. The table includes 150,000 or so clones, 90% to 95% detected once. The sample consisted of peripheral blood, taken on day 0 of AZD1222 vaccination. These receptors were collected from an adult in good health.

J is TRBJ2-7 and V is TRBV3-1 (or the pseudogene TRBV3-2); 11 bases fit TRBD1. V lost 6 bases and J lost 6; bases outside the gene matches: 7. CDR1 LGHDT and CDR2 YNNKEL come from the germline V gene (reference sequence). The CDR3 spans 14 residues. The CDR3 loop reads CASRGGTGGCEQYF. The DNA of the CDR3 is TGTGCCAGCAGAGGCGGGACAGGGGGTTGCGAGCAGTACTTC.

The J gene is TRBJ1-6, the V gene TRBV19, with D unresolved. CDR1 is LNHDA and CDR2 is SQIVND in the germline V gene (reference sequence). The CDR3 has 16 amino acids. Trimming shortened V by 3 bases and J by 7 bases, and 16 bases separated the two germline ends. Here the CDR3 reads CASSIQAGAFNSPLHF. CDR3 DNA sequence: TGTGCCAGTAGTATCCAGGCAGGTGCGTTCAATTCACCCCTCCACTTT. Full variable domain (remainder filled in from reference TRBV19 and TRBJ1-6): DGGITQSPKYLFRKEGQNVTLSCEQNLNHDAMYWYRQDPGQGLRLIYYSQIVNDFQKGDIAEGYSVSREKKESFPLTVTSAQKNPTAFYLCASSIQAGAFNSPLHFGNGTRLTVT.

The J gene is TRBJ1-1, the V gene TRBV19; D is uncertain. CDR1 is LNHDA and CDR2 is SQIVND in the germline V gene (reference sequence). V was pared by 4 bases and J by 5 bases, with 14 bases between. The CDR3 loop spans 14 amino acids. The DNA of the CDR3 is TGTGCCAGTAGTACAACCCTGTTAGGGACTGAAGCTTTCTTT. This gives the protein CASSTTLLGTEAFF.

The chain recombines TRBV10-3 with TRBJ1-2; 7 bases are shared with TRBD1. CDR3 length: 13 residues. CDR1 is ENHRY, CDR2 SYGVKD, per germline. Losses at the gene ends were 6 bases for V and 8 bases for J; bases not matched to a gene: 9. This CDR3 reads CAIRQDRVGGYTF. The CDR3 DNA is TGTGCCATCAGGCAAGACAGGGTAGGCGGCTACACCTTC.

This clone was recorded once. This chain connects TRBV2 to TRBJ1-2, with 7 bases that match TRBD1. CDR1 is SNHLY and CDR2 is FYNNEI in the germline V gene. This CDR3 region has 14 residues. The V gene end was trimmed by 7 bases and the J gene end by 6 bases; junction bases not matched to a gene: 11. This CDR3 reads CASTSGQRIHGYTF. For the CDR3, the DNA is TGTGCCAGCACCTCGGGACAGAGGATCCATGGCTACACCTTC. The variable domain in full, with the rest retrieved from reference TRBV2 and TRBJ1-2, is EPEVTQTPSHQVTQMGQEVILRCVPISNHLYFYWYRQILGQKVEFLVSFYNNEISEKSEIFDDQFSVERPDGSNFTLKIRSTKLEDSAMYFCASTSGQRIHGYTFGSGTRLTVV.

This sequence joins TRBV9 and TRBJ2-3, with 15 bases aligning to TRBD2. Per the germline V gene, CDR1 is SGDLS and CDR2 is YYNGEE. V trimming: 3 bases; J trimming: 4 bases; junction bases outside the gene matches: 12. The CDR3 runs 19 residues. DNA for the CDR3: TGTGCCAGCAGCGCAAGACAGGGACTAGCGGGGGGAATGCCAGATACGCAGTATTTT. This gives the protein CASSARQGLAGGMPDTQYF.

On this clone: The final CDR3 position lacks the conserved phenylalanine or tryptophan, pointing to a likely read error. The J gene is TRBJ1-1, the V gene TRBV19, with D uncertain. The CDR3 covers 13 residues. Germline CDR1 is LNHDA and CDR2 is SQIVND (reference sequence). Trimming removed 1 base at V and 2 bases at J, with 5 bases between. CDR3 bases: TGTGCCAGTAGTATAGTGGTAAACACTGAAGCTTTCTCT. This codes for CASSIVVNTEAFS.

The chain combines TRBV4-2 with TRBJ1-2, with D maybe TRBD1 (5 bases). The CDR3 has 15 amino acids. Germline V lookup: CDR1 LGHNA, CDR2 YNFKEQ. Trimming left V 0 bases short and J 13 bases short, with 21 bases between. The CDR3 loop reads CASSQEGLITHGCTF. The CDR3, as DNA: TGTGCCAGCAGCCAAGAGGGACTCATAACTCATGGTTGCACCTTC.

J is TRBJ1-4 and V is TRBV7-8, with D possibly being TRBD1 (6 bases). The germline V gene encodes CDR1 SGHVS and CDR2 FQNEAQ. This CDR3 spans 18 amino acids. V dropped 5 bases and J dropped 0 bases, with 19 bases sitting between them. CDR3 coding DNA: TGTGCCAGCAGCCCCCGGTGGGGGGCAACCACAACTAATGAAAAACTGTTTTTT. It translates to CASSPRWGATTTNEKLFF.

The V gene is TRBV30, the J gene TRBJ2-3; 9 bases are a match to TRBD2. Losses at the gene ends were 8 bases for V and 0 bases for J; bases not matched to a gene: 6. The CDR3 extends over 14 amino acids. CDR1 is GTSNPN, CDR2 SVGIG, per germline (reference sequence). CDR3: CARSSGTSTDTQYF. The DNA for the CDR3 is TGTGCCCGTTCTAGCGGGACTAGCACAGATACGCAGTATTTT.

V and J are TRBV10-1 and TRBJ1-2; 9 bases are shared with TRBD1. This CDR3 is built from 15 residues. V gave up 3 bases and J gave up 7 bases; unmatched junction bases: 9. Germline-derived CDR1 and CDR2 are WNHNN and SYGVQD (reference sequence). This chain's CDR3 is CASSEENRGQFGYTF. For the CDR3, the DNA is TGCGCCAGCAGTGAAGAGAACAGGGGGCAATTTGGCTACACCTTC.

The genes are TRBV6-5 and TRBJ1-6; no firm D call. The ends were cut back, 4 bases at V and 6 bases at J, with 10 bases in the middle. CDR3 length: 14 amino acids. The V gene's germline CDR1 is MNHEY and CDR2 SVGAGI. The CDR3 DNA is TGTGCCAGCAGTTCACATCAGGTTAATTCACCCCTCCACTTT. Its protein product is CASSSHQVNSPLHF.

CDR3 sequence reads: CATLQEDDPDSPLHF. CDR3 DNA sequence: TGTGCCACTCTACAGGAGGACGATCCCGATTCACCCCTCCACTTT. This chain connects TRBV19 to TRBJ1-6, with D tentatively TRBD1 (5 bases). Between the trimmed V and J ends, which lost 10 bases and 8 bases, there was a span of 21 bases. CDR3 length equals 15 residues. CDR1 is LNHDA, CDR2 SQIVND, per germline (reference sequence).

The chain joins TRBV6-6 to TRBJ1-1; D remains ambiguous. This CDR3 has 11 residues. Germline V gene lookup returns CDR1 MNHNY and CDR2 SVGAGI (reference sequence). Trimming took off 4 bases at V and 10 bases at J, with 10 bases between the two ends. CDR3 in amino acids: CASSSRVGAFF. The CDR3 coding sequence is TGTGCCAGCAGTTCGCGAGTCGGAGCTTTCTTT.

The chain joins TRBV18 to TRBJ2-1, with TRBD2 matching over 12 bases. Unmatched junction bases numbered 13, after V lost 3 bases and J lost 7 bases. Germline-derived CDR1 and CDR2 are KGHSH and LQKENI. The CDR3 extends over 18 amino acids. The CDR3 loop reads CASSPLGTSGSPRNEQFF. CDR3 bases: TGTGCCAGCTCACCCTTAGGGACTAGCGGGTCCCCCCGGAATGAGCAGTTCTTC.

The chain is built from TRBV28 and TRBJ2-7, with 9 positions matching TRBD1. The CDR3 extends over 17 amino acids. The ends lost 4 bases at V and 0 bases at J; junction bases unmatched: 10. Germline CDR1 MDHEN, CDR2 SYDVKM. The CDR3 loop is CASSSRGTGPVSYEQYF. CDR3 sequence (DNA): TGTGCCAGCAGTTCGCGTGGGACAGGGCCTGTCTCCTACGAGCAGTACTTC.

The rearrangement joins TRBV6-2 or TRBV6-3 to TRBJ1-2, with D unclear. Germline-derived CDR1 and CDR2 are MNHEY and SVGEGT. The CDR3 covers 14 residues. V was cut by 0 bases and J by 4 bases, with 9 bases left in between. The CDR3 nucleotides read TGTGCCAGCAGTTACTCAGGGCCGCGCTATGGCTACACCTTC. Translation: CASSYSGPRYGYTF.